The 10 T cell receptor beta chains given below trace back to one sample, sequenced in a study of T cells in women clearing cervical HPV infection. The repertoire was sequenced with immunoSEQ multiplex PCR; TCRdb's copy has only in-frame clones and lacks some. Recorded here are roughly 34,000 clones; the top ten clones represent roughly 7.2%. The sample consisted of blood buffy coat. These receptors all come from a woman aged 18 to 69 with a cervical HPV16 infection that either progressed to CIN3+ or cleared (not recorded which).

Concerning this clone itself: The CDR3 end lies 3 residues beyond the end of the read and is filled in from the germline J gene. This chain uses TRBV7-2 with TRBJ1-2, with D possibly TRBD1 on 5 matching bases. The length of the CDR3 is 14 residues. Germline V gene sequence: CDR1 SGHTA, CDR2 FQGNSA. The CDR3: CASSTHGTRQGYTF. The part of the CDR3 DNA that was read is TGTGCCAGCAGCACCCACGGGACTAGACAGGGC.

The covered CDR3 bases are TGCAGTGCGCTGCCTCCGACAGGGGGCGACTATGGC. It codes for CSALPPTGGDYG. The whole CDR3 sequence reads CSALPPTGGDYGYTF. V usage is TRBV20-1 and J usage is TRBJ1-2, with 10 bases matching TRBD1. Sequencing ends 3 residues short of the CDR3 end; the germline J gene provides the rest. The CDR3 totals 15 residues. Losses at the gene ends were 6 bases for V and 3 bases for J; bases not matched to a gene: 10. The germline V gene encodes CDR1 DFQATT and CDR2 SNEGSKA (reference sequence).

With regard to this clone: The read gets to within 3 residues of the CDR3 end, and the germline J gene fills in the rest. Additional DNA sequences in this sample encode the identical CDR3. This chain joins TRBV6-4 and TRBJ2-1; a weak D match, TRBD2 (7 bases). Germline V gives CDR1 MRHNA, CDR2 SNTAGT. The CDR3 loop spans 13 amino acids. With 6 bases removed from V and 9 bases from J, the gap between germline ends came to 15 bases. This CDR3 reads CASSEIRGGEQFF. The covered CDR3 bases are TGTGCCAGCAGCGAGATTAGGGGGGGTGAG.

This CDR3 is CAISESILAGGATSTDTQYF. CDR3 DNA (partial): TGTGCCATCAGTGAGTCGATACTAGCGGGGGGTGCTACTAGCACAGATACG. The chain couples TRBV10-3 to TRBJ2-3, with TRBD2 matching over 12 bases. The read gets to within 3 residues of the CDR3 end, and the germline J gene fills in the rest. The germline CDR1 and CDR2 sequences are ENHRY and SYGVKD. The CDR3 consists of 20 residues. With V trimmed by 0 bases and J by 0 bases, 10 bases remained unmatched.

On this clone itself: The missing CDR3 end, 3 residues past where the read stops, is filled in from the germline J gene. The V call is TRBV7-2, the J call TRBJ2-7, with 10 bases identical to TRBD2. The CDR3 length is 15 residues. Germline loops: CDR1 SGHTA, CDR2 FQGNSA. V shed 6 bases and J 4 bases; nucleotides not matched to a gene: 9. The CDR3 is CASSYSGGPGYEQYF. The covered CDR3 bases are TGTGCCAGCAGTTATAGCGGGGGGCCAGGTTACGAG.

Notes on this clone: Read coverage stops 3 residues before the CDR3 terminus; the germline J gene supplies the remainder. J is TRBJ2-7 and V is TRBV19, with a weak D call TRBD1 (5 bases). V was shortened by 5 bases and J by 3 bases, with 11 bases between the two germline ends. Germline values: CDR1 LNHDA, CDR2 SQIVND (reference sequence). The CDR3 sequence is 13 residues long. CDR3: CASSPGIFYEQYF. The sequenced part of the CDR3 DNA is TGTGCCAGTAGTCCAGGGATCTTCTACGAG.

Comment on this clone: The read comes to an end 3 residues before the CDR3 does, leaving the germline J gene to fill in the end. The chain combines TRBV5-1 with TRBJ2-2, with D possibly TRBD2 on 6 matching bases. CDR1 is SGHRS and CDR2 is YFSETQ in the germline V gene. This CDR3 comprises 15 residues. CDR3 sequence: CASRENGGTNEKLFF. CDR3 bases read: TGCGCCAGCAGGGAAAACGGGGGAACTAATGAAAAG. Complete variable domain (other parts from reference TRBV5-1 and TRBJ2-2): KAGVTQTPRYLIKTRGQQVTLSCSPISGHRSVSWYQQTPGQGLQFLFEYFSETQRNKGNFPGRFSGRQFSNSRSEMNVSTLELGDSALYLCASRENGGTNEKLFFGEGSRLTVL.

A note on this clone: Sequencing ends 3 residues short of the CDR3 end; the germline J gene provides the rest. The V gene is TRBV20-1, the J gene TRBJ2-7, with a tentative D call TRBD2 (6 bases). Germline V lookup: CDR1 DFQATT, CDR2 SNEGSKA (reference sequence). V dropped 1 base and J dropped 4 bases, with 20 bases sitting between them. This CDR3 spans 16 amino acids. This CDR3 is CSARAPTGGPGYEQYF. CDR3 DNA (partial): TGCAGTGCTAGAGCTCCAACCGGGGGTCCGGGATACGAG.

About this clone itself: The read terminates 3 residues ahead of where the CDR3 ends, so the germline J gene completes it. The chain links TRBV19 to TRBJ1-4, with TRBD1 as a possible D gene (5 bases). The CDR3 consists of 15 residues. Germline loops: CDR1 LNHDA, CDR2 SQIVND (reference sequence). The germline V and J ends were trimmed by 5 bases and 3 bases, with 13 bases remaining between them. The CDR3 sequence: CASSPGGLANEKLFF. The CDR3 DNA, read in part, is TGTGCCAGTAGTCCCGGGGGGTTAGCTAATGAAAAA. The full variable domain, rest sourced from reference TRBV19 and TRBJ1-4, is DGGITQSPKYLFRKEGQNVTLSCEQNLNHDAMYWYRQDPGQGLRLIYYSQIVNDFQKGDIAEGYSVSREKKESFPLTVTSAQKNPTAFYLCASSPGGLANEKLFFGSGTQLSVL.

Regarding this clone: The DNA ends 3 residues before the CDR3 does, and the rest of the CDR3 is filled in from the germline J gene. The gene calls are TRBV6-1 and TRBJ1-2; 12 bases line up with TRBD1. This CDR3 spans 16 amino acids. Germline-derived CDR1 and CDR2 are MNHNS and SASEGT. The junction had 7 bases not matched to a gene; V was cut back by 2 bases and J by 6 bases. CDR3 region: CASSETTRDRGHGYTF. The sequenced CDR3 bases are TGTGCCAGCAGTGAAACAACCCGGGACAGGGGGCATGGC.